These T cell receptor beta chains were read from a single sample in a study of T cells in Graves' hyperthyroidism and ophthalmopathy. A single record per CDR3 protein comes from TCRdb applying MiXCR to the multiplex PCR reads. The table has roughly 580,000 distinct CDR3 sequences, approximately 15% seen once; the top ten hold under 7%. Sample: blood. The receptors shown here come from a woman aged 25-40 years with Graves' hyperthyroidism that later progressed to Graves' ophthalmopathy. Both conserved end residues are part of each CDR3. A D gene is named only where the DNA matches it firmly. Only some rows state a clone size, as once, few, many or a class for expanded clones.

j_call clone_size d_call v_call cdr3_nt cdr3_aa
TRBJ2-5 many TRBD2 TRBV20-1 TGCAGTGCTAGAGATAGCGGGAGCATTCAGACCCAGTACTTC CSARDSGSIQTQYF
TRBJ2-6 . . TRBV28 TGTGCCAGCACTACGGGTGGGGCCAACGTCCTGACTTTC CASTTGGANVLTF
TRBJ2-7 . TRBD2 TRBV7-6 TGTGCCAGCAGCTCCGCCCTAGCGGGGATCTACGAGCAGTACTTC CASSSALAGIYEQYF
TRBJ2-4 many . TRBV6-1 TGTGCCAGCCGAGCCCGGAACACGCTAGCCAAAAACATTCAGTACTTC CASRARNTLAKNIQYF
TRBJ1-1 many . TRBV3-1 TGTGCCAGCAGTCCCGCCTCACGGACTGAAGCTTTCTTT CASSPASRTEAFF
TRBJ2-3 many . TRBV7-3 TGTGCCAGCAGCTTGACGTTCTGGGATACGCAGTATTTT CASSLTFWDTQYF
TRBJ1-1 many . TRBV28 TGTGCCAGCACCTTAGGGCAGGGGTACACTGAAGCTTTCTTT CASTLGQGYTEAFF
TRBJ1-3 few . TRBV11-3 TGTGCCAGCAGCTACCTCGTAACAGTCGTTTTTAGAAACACCATATATTTT CASSYLVTVVFRNTIYF
TRBJ2-1 many . TRBV3-1 TGTGCCAGCGGAGGGATGGGGTACAATGAGCAGTTCTTC CASGGMGYNEQFF
TRBJ1-5 many . TRBV3-1 TGTGCCAGCAGCCCCTCCTCAGGGAATAGCAATCAGCCCCAGCATTTT CASSPSSGNSNQPQHF
TRBJ1-3 . TRBD1 TRBV6-1 TGTGCCAGCAGTGAAGCCCGGGACAGGGCTGGAAACACCATATATTTT CASSEARDRAGNTIYF
TRBJ2-7 . TRBD1 TRBV5-1 TGCGCCAGCAGCCTAACCCACTCGGGACAGGGATTACACGAGCAGTACTTC CASSLTHSGQGLHEQYF
TRBJ1-6 many TRBD1 TRBV6-1 TGTGCCAGCAGTGAACGTGGGACAGCTAATTCACCCCTCCACTTT CASSERGTANSPLHF
TRBJ2-2 many TRBD1 TRBV6-1 TGTGCCAGCAGCAGGGGACAGGTCGGGGAGCTGTTTTTT CASSRGQVGELFF
TRBJ1-1 many . TRBV2 TGTGCCAGCAGGGACGGTATTGAAGCTTTCTTT CASRDGIEAFF
TRBJ2-7 many . TRBV2 TGTGCCAGTTTCGACAAGTCCTACGAGCAGTACTTC CASFDKSYEQYF
TRBJ2-7 many . TRBV5-1 TGCGCCAGCAGCTTGGGTACAGGCCCTCTCTACGAGCAGTACTTC CASSLGTGPLYEQYF
TRBJ2-5 . . TRBV6-1 TGTGCCAGCGTCAGGGGCCCAGCGGCCACCCAAGAGACCCAGTACTTC CASVRGPAATQETQYF
TRBJ2-5 many . TRBV6-2/TRBV6-3 TGTGCCAGCAGTTACGCCCCGGGAACTGAGAAGTACCAAGAGACCCAGTACTTC CASSYAPGTEKYQETQYF
TRBJ1-3 many . TRBV30 TGTGCCTGGAGTGTCGGGTGGGGCTCTGGAAACACCATATATTTT CAWSVGWGSGNTIYF
TRBJ2-2 many . TRBV12-3/TRBV12-4 TGTGCCAGCAGTTTAGCAGCGACTCGGAACACCGGGGAGCTGTTTTTT CASSLAATRNTGELFF
TRBJ1-2 many . TRBV18 TGTGCCAGCTCACCAATGGGGGCAGGGAATAACTATGGCTACACCTTC CASSPMGAGNNYGYTF
TRBJ1-5 many TRBD1 TRBV10-3 TGTGCCATCAGTGACCAGGACAGGGTCAATCAGCCCCAGCATTTT CAISDQDRVNQPQHF
TRBJ2-1 few TRBD2 TRBV5-6 TGTGCCACCACGGGACTAGCGGGCTACAATGAGCAGTTCTTC CATTGLAGYNEQFF
TRBJ2-2 . . TRBV27 TGTGCCAGCAGTTGGACCCGGGGGGAGCTGTTTTTT CASSWTRGELFF
TRBJ2-3 few TRBD1 TRBV7-9 TGTGCCAGCAGCTCCCGGGACAGTCAGCGCTTCTTCACAGATACGCAGTATTTT CASSSRDSQRFFTDTQYF
TRBJ1-1 many . TRBV30 TGTGCCTGGAGTGAGGGGTTGACCATGAACACTGAAGCTTTCTTT CAWSEGLTMNTEAFF
TRBJ2-7 many TRBD1 TRBV18 TGTGCCAGCTCAGAGGGACAGGACTACGAGCAGTACTTC CASSEGQDYEQYF
TRBJ2-1 many . TRBV5-1 TGCGCCAGCAGTAGAGTTCAGGATAGCGCCTACAATGAGCAGTTCTTC CASSRVQDSAYNEQFF
TRBJ2-2 many TRBD1 TRBV24-1 TGTGCCACCAGTGCAACAACAGGGGGCGGGTGGACCGGGGAGCTGTTTTTT CATSATTGGGWTGELFF
TRBJ1-1 . TRBD1 TRBV25-1 TGTGCCAGCACCGGACAGGGACCGAGAGCCGTCTTT CASTGQGPRAVF
TRBJ2-1 . . TRBV7-9 TGTGCCAGCAGCCGTAAACGATCAACAGGGATCAATGAGCAGTTCTTC CASSRKRSTGINEQFF
TRBJ1-1 . . TRBV27 TGTGCCAGCAGTTTATTTTCCGGACGTATTGAAGCTTTCTTT CASSLFSGRIEAFF
TRBJ2-1 . TRBD2 TRBV24-1 TGTGCCACCAGTGATGAGCTAGCGGGAGGTCTGACAAATGAGCAGTTCTTC CATSDELAGGLTNEQFF
TRBJ2-1 . TRBD2 TRBV7-9 TGTGCCAGCAGCTTAGCGCAAACTAGCGGCAGCTCCTACAATGAGCAGTTCTTC CASSLAQTSGSSYNEQFF
TRBJ2-3 few TRBD1 TRBV4-1 TGCGCCAGCAGCCAAGGGGGGACAGTAAAAGCAGATACGCAGTATTTT CASSQGGTVKADTQYF
TRBJ1-1 . . TRBV20-1 TGCAGTGCACAGAGAGGGGGAGAGAACACTGAAGCTTTCTTT CSAQRGGENTEAFF
TRBJ2-3 . TRBD2 TRBV19 TGTGCCAGTAGTGGCTTAGCGGGAGTGTTTCCAGATACGCAGTATTTT CASSGLAGVFPDTQYF
TRBJ2-7 many . TRBV27 TGTGCCAGCAGTTTATCTCAGGGAAGGTACGAGCAGTACTTC CASSLSQGRYEQYF
TRBJ1-2 many . TRBV30 TGTGCCTGGAGTGTCCCCCGTCTGTTGACCTTC CAWSVPRLLTF
TRBJ2-6 few . TRBV7-9 TGTGCCAGCGACAAGAGCTCTGGGGCCAACGTCCTGACTTTC CASDKSSGANVLTF
TRBJ2-5 many TRBD2 TRBV20-1 TGCGGACTAGCGGGAGGGCGGGAGACCCAGTACTTC CGLAGGRETQYF
TRBJ2-1 . . TRBV7-9 TGTGCCAGCAGCTTAGGGGAGGGGGGCTCCTACAATGAGCAGTTCTTC CASSLGEGGSYNEQFF
TRBJ2-1 . . TRBV6-1 TGTGCCAGCAGCGGGTATGCGAATTACAATGAGCAGTTCTTC CASSGYANYNEQFF
TRBJ1-3 few . TRBV7-6 TGTGCCAGCAGCTTAGGGATGAACTCTGGAAACACCATATATTTT CASSLGMNSGNTIYF
TRBJ2-7 . TRBD2 TRBV5-4 TGTGCCAGCAGCCAGACTAGCGGGAGGGCAGTAGTCTTGGAGCAGTACTTC CASSQTSGRAVVLEQYF
TRBJ1-1 many . TRBV18 TGTGCCAGCTCACCGAATAAAGGGAACACTGAAGCTTTCTTT CASSPNKGNTEAFF
TRBJ2-5 many TRBD2 TRBV6-1 TGTGCCAGCAGGGCCCCCCCACTAGCGGGAGTTGAAGAGACCCAGTACTTC CASRAPPLAGVEETQYF
TRBJ2-5 . TRBD2 TRBV15 TGTGCCACCAGCCGAAGACTAGCGGGAGAGACCCAGTACTTC CATSRRLAGETQYF